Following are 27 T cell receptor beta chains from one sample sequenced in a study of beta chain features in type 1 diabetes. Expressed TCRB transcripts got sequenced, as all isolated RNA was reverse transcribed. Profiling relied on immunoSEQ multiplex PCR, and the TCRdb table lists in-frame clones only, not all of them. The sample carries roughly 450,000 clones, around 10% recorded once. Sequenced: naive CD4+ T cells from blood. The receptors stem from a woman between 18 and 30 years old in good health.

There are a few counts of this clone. The CDR3 loop is CASYGGGYTF. For the CDR3, the DNA is TGTGCCAGCTACGGTGGTGGCTACACCTTC. V is TRBV19 and J is TRBJ1-2; D call uncertain. Trimming removed 9 bases at V and 7 bases at J, with 9 bases between. Germline lookup yields CDR1 LNHDA and CDR2 SQIVND (reference sequence). The CDR3 consists of 10 residues.

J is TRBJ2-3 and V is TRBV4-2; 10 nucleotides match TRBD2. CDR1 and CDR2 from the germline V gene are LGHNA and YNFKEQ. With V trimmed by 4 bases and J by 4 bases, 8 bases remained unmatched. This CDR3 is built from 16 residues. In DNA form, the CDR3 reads TGTGCCAGCAGCCCGCGGGGGCTAGCGGGAGCAGATACGCAGTATTTT. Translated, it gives CASSPRGLAGADTQYF.

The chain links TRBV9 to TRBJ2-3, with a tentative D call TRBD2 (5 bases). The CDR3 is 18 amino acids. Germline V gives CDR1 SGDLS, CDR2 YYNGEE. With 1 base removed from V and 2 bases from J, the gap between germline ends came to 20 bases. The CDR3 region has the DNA TGTGCCAGCAGCGTACGGGGATACTGGCCCCTCTTCACAGATACGCAGTATTTT. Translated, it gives CASSVRGYWPLFTDTQYF.

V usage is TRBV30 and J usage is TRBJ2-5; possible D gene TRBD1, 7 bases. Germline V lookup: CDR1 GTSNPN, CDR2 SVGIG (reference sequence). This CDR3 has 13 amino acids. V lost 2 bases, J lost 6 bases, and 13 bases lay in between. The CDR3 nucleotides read TGTGCCTGGAGTCAGGGGGGTATGAAGACCCAGTACTTC. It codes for CAWSQGGMKTQYF.

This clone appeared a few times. The CDR3, as DNA: TGTGCCAGCAGCTTGTGGGGTCGCATGAACACTGAAGCTTTCTTT. Protein sequence: CASSLWGRMNTEAFF. V usage is TRBV5-4 and J usage is TRBJ1-1; the D is unclear. Trimming shortened V by 1 base and J by 0 bases, and 10 bases separated the two germline ends. The CDR3 runs to 15 residues. Germline CDR1 and CDR2: SGHNT and YYREEE (reference sequence). The entire variable domain, with the rest obtained from reference TRBV5-4 and TRBJ1-1, is as follows: ETGVTQSPTHLIKTRGQQVTLRCSSQSGHNTVSWYQQALGQGPQFIFQYYREEENGRGNFPPRFSGLQFPNYSSELNVNALELDDSALYLCASSLWGRMNTEAFFGQGTRLTVV.

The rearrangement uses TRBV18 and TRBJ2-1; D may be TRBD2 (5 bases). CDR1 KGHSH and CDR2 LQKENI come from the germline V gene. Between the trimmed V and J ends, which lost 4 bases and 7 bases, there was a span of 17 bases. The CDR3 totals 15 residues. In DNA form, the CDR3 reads TGTGCCAGCTCACGCCCGCGGCTAGCTGAAAATGAGCAGTTCTTC. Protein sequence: CASSRPRLAENEQFF.

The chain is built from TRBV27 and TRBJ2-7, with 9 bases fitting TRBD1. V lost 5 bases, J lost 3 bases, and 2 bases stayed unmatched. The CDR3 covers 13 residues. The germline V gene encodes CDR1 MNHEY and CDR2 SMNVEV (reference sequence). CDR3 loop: CASSPGQGYEQYV. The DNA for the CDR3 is TGTGCCAGCAGTCCGGGACAGGGCTACGAGCAGTACGTC.

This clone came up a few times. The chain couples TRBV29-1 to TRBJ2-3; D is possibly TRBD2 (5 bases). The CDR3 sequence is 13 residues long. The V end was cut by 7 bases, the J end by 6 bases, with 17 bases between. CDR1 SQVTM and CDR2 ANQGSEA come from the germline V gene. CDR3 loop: CSALAARRDTQYF. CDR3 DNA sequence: TGCAGCGCCCTGGCGGCCAGGAGGGATACGCAGTATTTT.

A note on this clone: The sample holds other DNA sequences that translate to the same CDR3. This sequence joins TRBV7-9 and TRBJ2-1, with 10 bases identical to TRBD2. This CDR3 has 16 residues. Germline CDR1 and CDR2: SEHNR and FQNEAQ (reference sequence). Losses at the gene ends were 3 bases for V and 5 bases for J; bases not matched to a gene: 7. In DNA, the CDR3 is TGTGCCAGCAGCTTGGTCGGACTAGCGGACAACAATGAGCAGTTCTTC. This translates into CASSLVGLADNNEQFF.

In nucleotides, the CDR3 is TGTGCCATCAGTGAGTGGCTTTCCACGCAGTATTTT. Amino acid sequence: CAISEWLSTQYF. The V call is TRBV10-3, the J call TRBJ2-3; D gene uncertain. Germline loops: CDR1 ENHRY, CDR2 SYGVKD. This CDR3 contains 12 residues. V lost 1 base to trimming and J lost 9 bases, with 8 bases between them.

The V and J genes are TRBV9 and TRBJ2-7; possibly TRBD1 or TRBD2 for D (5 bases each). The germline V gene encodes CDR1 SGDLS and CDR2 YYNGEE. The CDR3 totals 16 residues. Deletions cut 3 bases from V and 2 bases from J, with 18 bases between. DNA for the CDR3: TGTGCCAGCAGCGCCCACCGGGACCGGTCGCCCTACGAGCAGTACGTC. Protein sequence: CASSAHRDRSPYEQYV.

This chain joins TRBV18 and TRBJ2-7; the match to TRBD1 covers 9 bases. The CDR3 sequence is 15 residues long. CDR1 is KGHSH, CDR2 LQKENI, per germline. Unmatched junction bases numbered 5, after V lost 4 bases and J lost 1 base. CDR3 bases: TGTGCCAGCTCACTGGCCGGGACAGGGTCCTACGAGCAGTACTTC. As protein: CASSLAGTGSYEQYF.

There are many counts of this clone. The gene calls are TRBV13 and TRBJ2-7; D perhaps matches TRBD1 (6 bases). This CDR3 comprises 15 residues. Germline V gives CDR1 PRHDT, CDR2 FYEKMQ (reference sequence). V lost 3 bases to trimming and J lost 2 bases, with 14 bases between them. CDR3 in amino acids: CASSLSNRAPYEQYV. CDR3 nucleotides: TGTGCCAGCAGCTTGTCGAACAGGGCACCCTACGAGCAGTACGTC.

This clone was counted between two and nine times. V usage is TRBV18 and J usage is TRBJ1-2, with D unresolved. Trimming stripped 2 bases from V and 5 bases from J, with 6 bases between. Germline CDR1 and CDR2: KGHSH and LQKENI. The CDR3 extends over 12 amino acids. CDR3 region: CASSPSGYGYTF. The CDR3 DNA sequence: TGTGCCAGCTCACCAAGTGGGTATGGCTACACCTTC.

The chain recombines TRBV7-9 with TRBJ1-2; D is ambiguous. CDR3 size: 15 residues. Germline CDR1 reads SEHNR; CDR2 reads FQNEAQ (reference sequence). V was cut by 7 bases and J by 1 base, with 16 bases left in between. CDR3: CASTLKEGHNYGYTF. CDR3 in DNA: TGTGCCAGCACACTAAAAGAGGGCCATAACTATGGCTACACCTTC.

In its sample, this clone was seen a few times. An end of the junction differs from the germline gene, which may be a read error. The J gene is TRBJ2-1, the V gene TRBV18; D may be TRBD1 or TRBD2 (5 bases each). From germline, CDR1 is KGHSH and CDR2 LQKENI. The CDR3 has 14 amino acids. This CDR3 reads CASSSPGPEGIPFF. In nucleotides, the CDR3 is TGTGCCAGCTCATCACCGGGACCAGAGGGAATCCCGTTCTTC.

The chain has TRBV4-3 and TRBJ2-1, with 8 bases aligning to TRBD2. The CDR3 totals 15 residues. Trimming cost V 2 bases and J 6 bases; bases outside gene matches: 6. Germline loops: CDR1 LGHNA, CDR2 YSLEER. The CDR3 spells CASSQRTSQSNEQFF. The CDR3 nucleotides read TGCGCCAGCAGCCAAAGGACTAGCCAGAGCAATGAGCAGTTCTTC.

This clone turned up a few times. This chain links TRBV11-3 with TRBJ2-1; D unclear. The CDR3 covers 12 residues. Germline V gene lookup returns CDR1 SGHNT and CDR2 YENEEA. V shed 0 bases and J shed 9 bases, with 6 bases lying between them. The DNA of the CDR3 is TGTGCCAGCAGCTTAGAGATTGGTGAGCAGTTCTTC. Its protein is CASSLEIGEQFF.

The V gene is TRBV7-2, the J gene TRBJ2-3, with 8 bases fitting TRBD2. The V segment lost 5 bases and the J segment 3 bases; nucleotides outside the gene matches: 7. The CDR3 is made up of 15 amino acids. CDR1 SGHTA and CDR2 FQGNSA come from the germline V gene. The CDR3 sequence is CASSPREGVTDTQYF. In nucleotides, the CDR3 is TGTGCCAGCAGCCCACGGGAGGGAGTGACAGATACGCAGTATTTT.

CDR3 sequence reads: CASGTGNSPLHF. For the CDR3, the DNA is TGTGCCAGCGGGACAGGGAATTCACCCCTCCACTTT. The chain uses TRBV6-6 and TRBJ1-6, with 9 bases fitting TRBD1. Germline V gene data show CDR1 as MNHNY and CDR2 as SVGAGI (reference sequence). Losses at the gene ends were 8 bases for V and 7 bases for J; bases not matched to a gene: 0. This CDR3 region has 12 residues.

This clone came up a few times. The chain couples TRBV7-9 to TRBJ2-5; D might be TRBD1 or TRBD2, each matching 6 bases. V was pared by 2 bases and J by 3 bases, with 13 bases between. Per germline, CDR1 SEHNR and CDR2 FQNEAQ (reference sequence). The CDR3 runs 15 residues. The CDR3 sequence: CASSLRGTSKETQYF. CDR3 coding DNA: TGTGCCAGCAGCTTACGGGGGACAAGTAAAGAGACCCAGTACTTC.

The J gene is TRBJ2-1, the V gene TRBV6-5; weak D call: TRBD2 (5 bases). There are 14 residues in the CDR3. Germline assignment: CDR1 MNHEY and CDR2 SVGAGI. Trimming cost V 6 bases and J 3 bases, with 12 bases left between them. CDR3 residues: CASRTGVYYNEQFF. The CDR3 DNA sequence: TGTGCCAGCAGAACCGGGGTATACTACAATGAGCAGTTCTTC.

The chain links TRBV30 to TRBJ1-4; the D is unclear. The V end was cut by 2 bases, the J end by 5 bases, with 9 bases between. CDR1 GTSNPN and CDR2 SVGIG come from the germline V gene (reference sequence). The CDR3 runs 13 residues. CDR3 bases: TGTGCCTGGAGTTATGGTCGGAATGAAAAACTGTTTTTT. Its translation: CAWSYGRNEKLFF.

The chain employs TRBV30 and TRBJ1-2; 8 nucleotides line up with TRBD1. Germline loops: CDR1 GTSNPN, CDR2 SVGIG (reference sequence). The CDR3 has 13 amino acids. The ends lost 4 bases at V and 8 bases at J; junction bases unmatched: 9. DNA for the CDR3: TGTGCCTGGACCAAACAGGGGGGCTTCGGCTACACCTTC. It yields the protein CAWTKQGGFGYTF.

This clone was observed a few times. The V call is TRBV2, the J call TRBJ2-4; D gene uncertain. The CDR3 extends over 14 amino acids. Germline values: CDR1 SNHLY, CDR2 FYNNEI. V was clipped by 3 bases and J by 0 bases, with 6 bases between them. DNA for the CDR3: TGTGCCAGCAGTGACCCAGCAGCCAAAAACATTCAGTACTTC. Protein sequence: CASSDPAAKNIQYF.

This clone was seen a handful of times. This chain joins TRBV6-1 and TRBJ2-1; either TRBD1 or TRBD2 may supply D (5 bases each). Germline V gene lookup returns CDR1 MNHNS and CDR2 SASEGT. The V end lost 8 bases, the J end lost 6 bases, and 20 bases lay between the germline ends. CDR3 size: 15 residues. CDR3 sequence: CASRNRGGGSNEQFF. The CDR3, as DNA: TGTGCCAGCCGGAACCGTGGGGGTGGTTCCAATGAGCAGTTCTTC.

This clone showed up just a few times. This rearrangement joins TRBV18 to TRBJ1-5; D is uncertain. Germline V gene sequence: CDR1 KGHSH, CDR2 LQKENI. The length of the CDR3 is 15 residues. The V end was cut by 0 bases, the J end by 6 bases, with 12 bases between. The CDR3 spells CASSPPGGPGQPQHF. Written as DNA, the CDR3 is TGTGCCAGCTCACCACCGGGTGGTCCCGGTCAGCCCCAGCATTTT.